This T cell receptor beta chain is drawn from a study of CD8 T cells in ankylosing spondylitis (dated by TCRdb to about 2017). Notes on the research overall: T cell receptor beta repertoires were profiled in healthy donors and ankylosing spondylitis patients so that disease-linked TCR variants could be found. The full study cohort was made up of approximately 27 ankylosing spondylitis patients and approximately 100 healthy donors. Peripheral blood samples were taken, and synovial fluid was additionally collected from ankylosing spondylitis patients.

Points on this clonotype: No antigen is known for it. No base quality values were provided; no much bigger clone lies one nucleotide off.

The paper's findings and limits, for the study overall: Some motif variants had previously been reported in the synovial fluid and blood of reactive arthritis patients, which suggests shared mechanisms of disease initiation. Significant enrichment of the disease-linked clones was reported in matched synovial fluid samples from ankylosing spondylitis patients. A TCR beta motif of about 8 highly homologous amino acid variants appeared characteristic of blood from ankylosing spondylitis patients. The disease-linked clones showed a CD8+ phenotype and occurred at relatively low frequencies in peripheral blood.

The CDR3 holds 15 amino acids from the cysteine to the phenylalanine. CDR3 DNA is the only sequence kept; it has 45 bases, read in frame from the first base. V drops 0 bases and J drops 5 bases, leaving 11 bases in between. CDR1 and CDR2 were assigned from the germline V gene as SGDLS and YYNGEE. The reads were generated on an Illumina HiSeq 2500. Quantitative 5'-RACE with molecular barcodes was used to prepare TCR beta libraries. The authors' analysis ran thus. To identify disease-linked TCR variants, a new computational method was used, one built on a probabilistic model of VDJ rearrangement. TCRdb took the public reads, trimmed them with fastp at Q25, ran MiXCR for clone calling and kept in-frame beta chains. Entries are consolidated by CDR3 protein sequence, retaining the most common genes and DNA. These V and J calls derive from TCRdb rather than the authors' analysis. The sample yields 300,000 to 400,000 distinct CDR3 sequences; 20% to 25% were counted once. The ten largest clones take up around 16% of the sample.

This TCR was sampled from a male donor with ankylosing spondylitis. The rearrangement combines TRBV9 with TRBJ2-2; D gene: possibly TRBD1, on 6 matching bases. Sequencing was carried out using blood, either unsorted or a sorted T cell fraction (not recorded which). The CDR3 reads CASSVAGGWTGELFF. The DNA sequence follows: TGTGCCAGCAGCGTAGCTGGGGGCTGGACCGGGGAGCTGTTTTTT.